This entry lists 13 T cell receptor beta chains sequenced from one sample in a study of blood T cell repertoires in COVID-19. Only in-frame clones appear in the TCRdb table, and some are missing; sequencing was by immunoSEQ multiplex PCR. This table holds approximately 59,000 clones, roughly four fifths found once. The sequencing sample was made of peripheral blood. These receptors originate from a man in his sixties with COVID-19, enrolled during active disease.

V usage is TRBV10-3 and J usage is TRBJ1-2; unclear D gene. The V end was cut by 0 bases, the J end by 4 bases, with 15 bases between. Germline V gene lookup returns CDR1 ENHRY and CDR2 SYGVKD. This CDR3 spans 16 amino acids. CDR3 region: CAISESTRGAGYGYTF. The CDR3 bases are TGTGCCATCAGTGAGTCGACGCGGGGTGCGGGCTATGGCTACACCTTC.

The chain uses TRBV5-1 and TRBJ2-2, with 7 bases that match TRBD2. The V segment lost 8 bases and the J segment 1 base; nucleotides outside the gene matches: 11. The CDR3 is 16 residues long. Germline assignment: CDR1 SGHRS and CDR2 YFSETQ. CDR3 sequence: CASTVDGRGNTGELFF. In nucleotides, the CDR3 is TGCGCCAGTACCGTGGATGGGAGGGGGAACACCGGGGAGCTGTTTTTT.

This chain connects TRBV19 to TRBJ1-3; unclear D gene. Germline V gene lookup returns CDR1 LNHDA and CDR2 SQIVND (reference sequence). V was clipped by 6 bases and J by 0 bases, with 12 bases between them. This CDR3 is 15 amino acids long. Here the CDR3 DNA reads TGTGCCAGTAGATGGGGAGGCGACTCTGGAAACACCATATATTTT. This translates into CASRWGGDSGNTIYF. Drawing the rest from reference TRBV19 and TRBJ1-3, the complete variable domain is DGGITQSPKYLFRKEGQNVTLSCEQNLNHDAMYWYRQDPGQGLRLIYYSQIVNDFQKGDIAEGYSVSREKKESFPLTVTSAQKNPTAFYLCASRWGGDSGNTIYFGEGSWLTVV.

Here the CDR3 DNA reads TGTGCCAGCAGCCAAGGGGGGGGATGGGGCACTGAAGCTTTCTTT. The encoded protein is CASSQGGGWGTEAFF. The chain recombines TRBV14 with TRBJ1-1, with a possible D match to TRBD1 (5 bases). V was shortened by 1 base and J by 4 bases, with 13 bases between the two germline ends. The CDR3 has 15 residues. Germline V gene data show CDR1 as SGHDN and CDR2 as FVKESK.

The chain carries TRBV6-6 and TRBJ1-4, with TRBD1 matching 8 bases. CDR1 and CDR2 from the germline V gene are MNHNY and SVGAGI (reference sequence). V lost 6 bases to trimming and J lost 8 bases; unmatched junction nucleotides: 14. This CDR3 contains 16 residues. Written as DNA, the CDR3 is TGTGCCAGCAGCGGAATACGGACAGGGACCGAGGAAAAACTGTTTTTT. This sequence encodes CASSGIRTGTEEKLFF.

This clone is a singleton in its sample. The germline gene is not matched at one end of the junction; a read error may be the cause. V and J are TRBV7-7 and TRBJ2-5; TRBD2 agrees at 10 bases. Germline-derived CDR1 and CDR2 are SSHAT and FNYEAQ (reference sequence). The CDR3 extends over 15 amino acids. The CDR3 DNA follows: TGTGCTAGCACCCAAGCGGGAGGGCCGGGGGAGACCCAGTACTTC. It specifies CASTQAGGPGETQYF. The entire variable domain, with the rest obtained from reference TRBV7-7 and TRBJ2-5, is as follows: GAGVSQSPRYKVTKRGQDVTLRCDPISSHATLYWYQQALGQGPEFLTYFNYEAQPDKSGLPSDRFSAERPEGSISTLTIQRTEQRDSAMYRCASTQAGGPGETQYFGPGTRLLVL.

This clone has a handful of counts. This sequence joins TRBV10-3 and TRBJ2-7; TRBD1 matches 7 bases. CDR3 length: 14 amino acids. Germline V gives CDR1 ENHRY, CDR2 SYGVKD. V was pared by 7 bases and J by 0 bases, with 6 bases of the junction left unmatched. CDR3 amino acids: CAITPGQTSYEQYF. CDR3 DNA sequence: TGTGCCATCACCCCGGGACAGACCTCCTACGAGCAGTACTTC.

The chain is built from TRBV5-6 and TRBJ2-6; no clear D. The CDR3 contains 16 residues. The V gene lost 1 base and the J gene lost 4 bases, with 12 bases spanning the gap. Germline V gene lookup returns CDR1 SGHDT and CDR2 YYEEEE. CDR3 loop: CASSLLDPAGANVLTF. CDR3 DNA: TGTGCCAGCAGCTTGTTGGATCCAGCGGGGGCCAACGTCCTGACTTTC.

V is TRBV7-9 and J is TRBJ1-4; D is possibly TRBD1 (6 bases). There are 13 residues in the CDR3. Per the germline V gene, CDR1 is SEHNR and CDR2 is FQNEAQ (reference sequence). V lost 5 bases, J lost 7 bases, and 11 bases lay in between. In DNA form, the CDR3 reads TGTGCCAGCAGCCCCCAGGGGAGTGAAAAACTGTTTTTT. Encoded protein: CASSPQGSEKLFF.

This clone was observed a handful of times. The chain couples TRBV5-5 to TRBJ2-7; 7 bases agree with TRBD2. CDR1 and CDR2 (germline): SGHKS, YYEKEE (reference sequence). This CDR3 has 15 amino acids. Trimming took 0 bases from V and 6 from J; bases not matched to a gene: 9. CDR3 coding DNA: TGTGCCAGCAGCTTGGCTTTCGGGGGGATTGGCGAGCAGTACTTC. Translation: CASSLAFGGIGEQYF.

The CDR3 nucleotides read TGTGCCAGCAGCCCGCCTAGGTACAATGAGCAGTTCTTC. Its translation: CASSPPRYNEQFF. The chain has TRBV9 and TRBJ2-1; D unclear. The CDR3 length is 13 residues. The V end was cut by 4 bases, the J end by 4 bases, with 9 bases between. The germline CDR1 and CDR2 sequences are SGDLS and YYNGEE.

In its sample, this clone was seen a few times. V gene TRBV30 combines with J gene TRBJ2-3; 8 bases agree with TRBD2. V lost 0 bases and J lost 3; bases outside the gene matches: 8. The CDR3 spans 16 residues. Per the germline V gene, CDR1 is GTSNPN and CDR2 is SVGIG (reference sequence). The CDR3 here is CAWSVHIPGGTDTQYF. CDR3 coding DNA: TGTGCCTGGAGTGTACATATCCCGGGGGGGACAGATACGCAGTATTTT.

This chain connects TRBV18 to TRBJ2-7, with 9 bases identical to TRBD1. Germline V gives CDR1 KGHSH, CDR2 LQKENI. V lost 4 bases and J lost 4; bases outside the gene matches: 5. This CDR3 comprises 14 residues. The CDR3 nucleotides are TGTGCCAGCTCACAGGGACAGGGAAAATACGAGCAGTACTTC. Its translation: CASSQGQGKYEQYF.